The 4 T cell receptor beta chains reported below all come from one sample, sequenced in a study of T-cell reconstitution after alpha-beta-depleted transplantation in children. The library targeted TCRbeta and was prepared with unique molecular identifiers. TCRdb ran MiXCR on the PCR reads and lists one entry per CDR3 protein. The sample carries about 110,000 distinct CDR3 sequences, almost 6.5% recorded once. This material consisted of PBMCs, mostly from graft donor cells, taken 360 days after TCRalphabeta/CD19-depleted stem cell transplant. The receptors shown here come from a male patient aged 2 to 10 who had a stem cell transplant for acute lymphoblastic leukemia, so the T cells may come from the graft donor.

This clonotype has a count of ten or more. V and J are TRBV5-1 and TRBJ2-1; possibly TRBD2 for D (6 bases). The CDR3 loop spans 15 amino acids. V gave up 0 bases and J gave up 8 bases, with 15 bases separating them. Germline CDR1 and CDR2: SGHRS and YFSETQ. The CDR3 region has the DNA TGCGCCAGCAGCTTGGCAGGGAGGAATATAGATGAGCAGTTCTTC. Amino acids: CASSLAGRNIDEQFF.

This clonotype was observed a few times. The chain carries TRBV6-2 or TRBV6-3 and TRBJ2-1, with a possible D match to TRBD1 (5 bases). Between the trimmed V and J ends, which lost 0 bases and 6 bases, there was a span of 9 bases. The CDR3 is 14 amino acids. Per the germline V gene, CDR1 is MNHEY and CDR2 is SVGEGT. The CDR3 bases are TGTGCCAGCAGTTACTCGGGGCGAATCAATGAGCAGTTCTTC. Amino acid sequence: CASSYSGRINEQFF.

This clonotype came up many times. The J gene is TRBJ2-7, the V gene TRBV28; TRBD1 matches 8 bases. This CDR3 is built from 15 residues. V shed 6 bases, J shed 5 bases, and the junction held 12 bases outside the gene matches. CDR1 and CDR2 from the germline V gene are MDHEN and SYDVKM. The CDR3 DNA reads TGTGCCAGCAGGCCTCCGGGACAGGTCAGCGACGAGCAGTACTTC. It specifies CASRPPGQVSDEQYF.

This clonotype was seen repeatedly, ten times or more. CDR3 DNA: TGTGCCATCCCGTCGGGGGGCCCCGGGGAGCTGTTTTTT. It codes for CAIPSGGPGELFF. This chain links TRBV12-3 or TRBV12-4 with TRBJ2-2, with D possibly being TRBD2 (7 bases). The CDR3 covers 13 residues. V was shortened by 10 bases and J by 6 bases, with 15 bases between the two germline ends.